This TCR beta chain was identified in a study of beta chain features in type 1 diabetes. Study conclusions and caveats: Moderate but significant shortening of TCRB CDR3s was recorded in all four CD4+ subsets from Type 1 diabetes patients.

About this clone: Its target is not known.

Germline-derived CDR1 and CDR2 are LNHDA and SQIVND (reference sequence). CDR3 length equals 15 residues. The V end lost 8 bases, the J end lost 4 bases, and 18 bases lay between the germline ends. Every bit of the isolated RNA underwent reverse transcription, so sequencing read expressed TCRB transcripts. Profiled with immunoSEQ multiplex PCR; TCRdb holds only in-frame clones, not every one. This sample has about 150,000 clones, with 7.8% found just once. V gene TRBV19 combines with J gene TRBJ1-5, with D possibly matching TRBD1 (6 bases). The clonotype was recovered from a woman aged 40 to 50 with type 1 diabetes. Sequenced: central memory CD4+ T cells from blood. CDR3 DNA: TGTGCCAGTCAAGACGACGGACAGCATAATCAGCCCCAGCATTTT. Translation: CASQDDGQHNQPQHF.